The clone carrying this TCR beta chain was seen just once. For the second PCR, which ran for about 6 to 11 cycles, a sample-barcoded 5' primer and a J-beta primer mix were used. TCRdb recomputed calls from the 5' RACE reads with MiXCR, one row per CDR3 protein. Here the sample spans over 550,000 distinct CDR3 sequences, approximately 30% being singletons. Looked up from germline, CDR1 is SGHTA and CDR2 is FQGNSA. CDR3 length equals 14 residues. This record comes from a study of blood T cells in healthy people across ages. The overall study: Every two T cells gave about one barcoded beta molecule via template switching.

Isolation yielded PBMCs, at least 7 million per sample, in every case. This sequence originates from a woman older than 75 in good health. The chain couples TRBV7-2 to TRBJ2-5; 7 bases match TRBD2. The J call may be mistaken, given a closer DNA end match to TRBJ2-7. The material sequenced was blood. The CDR3 DNA reads as TGTGCCAGCAGCCATGGGGGGGTGGGAGGCGAGCAGTACTTC. This encodes CASSHGGVGGEQYF.